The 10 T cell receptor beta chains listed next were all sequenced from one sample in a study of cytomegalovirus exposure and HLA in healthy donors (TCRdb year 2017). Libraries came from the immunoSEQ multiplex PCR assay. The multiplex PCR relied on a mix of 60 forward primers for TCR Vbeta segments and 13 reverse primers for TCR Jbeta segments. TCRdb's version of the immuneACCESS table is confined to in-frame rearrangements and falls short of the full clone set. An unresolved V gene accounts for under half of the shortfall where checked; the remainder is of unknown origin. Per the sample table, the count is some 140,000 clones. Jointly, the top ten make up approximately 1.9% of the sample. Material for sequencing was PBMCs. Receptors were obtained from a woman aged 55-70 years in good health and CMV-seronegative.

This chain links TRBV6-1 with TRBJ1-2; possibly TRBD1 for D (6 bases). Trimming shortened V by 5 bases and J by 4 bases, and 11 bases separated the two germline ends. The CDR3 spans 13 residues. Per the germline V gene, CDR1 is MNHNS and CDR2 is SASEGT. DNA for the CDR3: TGTGCCAGCAGTCTAGCGGACAGCTATGGCTACACCTTC. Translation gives CASSLADSYGYTF.

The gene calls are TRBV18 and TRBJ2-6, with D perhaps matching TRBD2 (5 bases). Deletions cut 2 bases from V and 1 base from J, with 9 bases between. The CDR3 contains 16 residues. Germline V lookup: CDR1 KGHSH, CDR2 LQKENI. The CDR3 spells CASSPTGDSGANVLTF. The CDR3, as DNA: TGTGCCAGCTCACCAACCGGGGATTCTGGGGCCAACGTCCTGACTTTC.

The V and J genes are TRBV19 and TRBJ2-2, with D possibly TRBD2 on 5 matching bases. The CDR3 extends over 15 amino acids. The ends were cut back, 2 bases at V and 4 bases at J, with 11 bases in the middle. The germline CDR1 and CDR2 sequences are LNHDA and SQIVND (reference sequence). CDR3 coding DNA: TGTGCCAGTAGTATATTAGCGCTAGGCACCGGGGAGCTGTTTTTT. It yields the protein CASSILALGTGELFF.

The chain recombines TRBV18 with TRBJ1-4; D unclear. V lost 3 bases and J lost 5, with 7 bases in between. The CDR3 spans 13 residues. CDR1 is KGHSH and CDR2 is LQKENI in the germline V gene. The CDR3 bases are TGTGCCAGCTCACCTCGGGAAAATGAAAAACTGTTTTTT. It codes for CASSPRENEKLFF. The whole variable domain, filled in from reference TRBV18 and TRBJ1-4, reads NAGVMQNPRHLVRRRGQEARLRCSPMKGHSHVYWYRQLPEEGLKFMVYLQKENIIDESGMPKERFSAEFPKEGPSILRIQQVVRGDSAAYFCASSPRENEKLFFGSGTQLSVL.

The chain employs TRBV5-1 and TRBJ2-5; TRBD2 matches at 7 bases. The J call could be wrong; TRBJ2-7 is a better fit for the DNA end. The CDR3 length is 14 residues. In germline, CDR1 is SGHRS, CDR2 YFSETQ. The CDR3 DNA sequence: TGCGCCAGCAGCACGGGGGAGGGTCCCTACGAGCAGTACTTC. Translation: CASSTGEGPYEQYF.

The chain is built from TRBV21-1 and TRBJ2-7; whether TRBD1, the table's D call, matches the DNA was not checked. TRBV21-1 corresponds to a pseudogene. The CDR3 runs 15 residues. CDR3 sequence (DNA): TGTGCCAGCAGCAAACGACAGGGGGGGTGCTACGAGCAGTACTTC. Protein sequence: CASSKRQGGCYEQYF.

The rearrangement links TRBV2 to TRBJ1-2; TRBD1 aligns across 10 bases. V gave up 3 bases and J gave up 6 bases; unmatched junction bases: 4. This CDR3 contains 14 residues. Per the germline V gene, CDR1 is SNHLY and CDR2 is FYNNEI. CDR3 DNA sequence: TGTGCCAGCAGTGAGCAGGGACAGGGGCATGGCTACACCTTC. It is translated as CASSEQGQGHGYTF.

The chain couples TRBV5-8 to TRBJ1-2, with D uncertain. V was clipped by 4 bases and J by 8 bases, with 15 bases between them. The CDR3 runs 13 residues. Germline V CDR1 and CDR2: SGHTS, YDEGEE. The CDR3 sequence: CASSLLSREGYTF. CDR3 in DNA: TGTGCCAGCAGCCTGTTATCGAGGGAAGGCTACACCTTC.

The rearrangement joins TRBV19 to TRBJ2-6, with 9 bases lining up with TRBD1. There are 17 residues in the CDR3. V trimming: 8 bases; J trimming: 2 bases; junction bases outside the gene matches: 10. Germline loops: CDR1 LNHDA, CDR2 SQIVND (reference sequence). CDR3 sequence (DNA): TGTGCCAGTTCATCCGGGACAGGGATGGCTGGGGCCAACGTCCTGACTTTC. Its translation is CASSSGTGMAGANVLTF.

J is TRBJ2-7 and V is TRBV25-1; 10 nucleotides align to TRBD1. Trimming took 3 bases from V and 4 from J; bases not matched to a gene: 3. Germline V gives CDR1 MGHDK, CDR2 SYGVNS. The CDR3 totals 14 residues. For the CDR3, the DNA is TGTGCCAGCAGTGATGGACAGGGGGGGTACGAGCAGTACTTC. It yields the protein CASSDGQGGYEQYF.